This T cell receptor (beta chain) was found in a study of a mutant IDH1 vaccine in newly diagnosed glioma. Study details: Prior therapy was radiotherapy, temozolomide, or both; most received both. General observations from the study: Pseudoprogression seemingly bore no relation to changes in top peripheral T cell clonotypes.

Repertoires were generated with immunoSEQ multiplex PCR, while TCRdb's copy carries only in-frame clones and drops some. The table shows over 45,000 clones, with around four fifths occurring only once. A note on this clone: Its antigen is not known.

Time point described: week 5, during vaccination. A single vaccine dose contained 300 ug of mutant IDH1 20-mer peptide, and topical imiquimod was used with it. The CDR3 is 15 amino acids. V lost 0 bases and J lost 6; bases outside the gene matches: 8. Germline loops: CDR1 GTSNPN, CDR2 SVGIG (reference sequence). This TCR was recovered from a woman in her fifties or sixties with glioma. The material was PBMCs, obtained from a glioma patient whose treatment included an IDH1 peptide vaccine. This chain links TRBV30 with TRBJ2-7; 10 nucleotides agree with TRBD2. This CDR3 is CAWSVLGSGGTEQYF. Written as DNA, the CDR3 is TGTGCCTGGAGTGTTCTAGGTAGCGGGGGGACCGAGCAGTACTTC.